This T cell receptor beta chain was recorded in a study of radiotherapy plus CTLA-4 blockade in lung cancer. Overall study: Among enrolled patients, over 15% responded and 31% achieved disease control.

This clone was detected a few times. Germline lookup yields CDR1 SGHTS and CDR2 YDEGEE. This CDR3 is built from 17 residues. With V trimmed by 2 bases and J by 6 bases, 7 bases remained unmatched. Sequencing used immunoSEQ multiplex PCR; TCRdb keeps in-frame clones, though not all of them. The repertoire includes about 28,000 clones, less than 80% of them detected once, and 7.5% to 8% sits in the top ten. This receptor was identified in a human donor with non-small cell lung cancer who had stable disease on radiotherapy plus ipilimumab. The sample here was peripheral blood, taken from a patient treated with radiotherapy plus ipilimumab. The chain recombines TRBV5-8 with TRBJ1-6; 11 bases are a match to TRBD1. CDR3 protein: CASSFAGTGGSNSPLHF. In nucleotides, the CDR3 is TGTGCCAGCAGCTTCGCCGGGACAGGGGGTTCTAATTCACCCCTCCACTTT. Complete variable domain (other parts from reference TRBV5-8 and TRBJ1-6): EAGVTQSPTHLIKTRGQQATLRCSPISGHTSVYWYQQALGLGLQFLLWYDEGEERNRGNFPPRFSGRQFPNYSSELNVNALELEDSALYLCASSFAGTGGSNSPLHFGNGTRLTVT.